This T cell receptor beta chain was documented in a study of blood T cell repertoires in COVID-19. CDR3 length: 15 amino acids. Germline loops: CDR1 SGDLS, CDR2 YYNGEE. V was shortened by 4 bases and J by 0 bases, with 13 bases between the two germline ends. The repertoire was sequenced with immunoSEQ multiplex PCR; TCRdb's copy has only in-frame clones and lacks some. The sample lists 150,000 to 200,000 clones; more than 80% were seen once. The chain links TRBV9 to TRBJ1-1, with D maybe TRBD1 (5 bases). Sequencing was carried out using peripheral blood. This receptor was taken from a man in his sixties with acute or convalescent COVID-19. In nucleotides, the CDR3 is TGTGCCAGCAGCCCCACAACAGGAATGAACACTGAAGCTTTCTTT. It translates to CASSPTTGMNTEAFF. Supplemented by reference TRBV9 and TRBJ1-1, the full variable domain reads DSGVTQTPKHLITATGQRVTLRCSPRSGDLSVYWYQQSLDQGLQFLIQYYNGEERAKGNILERFSAQQFPDLHSELNLSSLELGDSALYFCASSPTTGMNTEAFFGQGTRLTVV.